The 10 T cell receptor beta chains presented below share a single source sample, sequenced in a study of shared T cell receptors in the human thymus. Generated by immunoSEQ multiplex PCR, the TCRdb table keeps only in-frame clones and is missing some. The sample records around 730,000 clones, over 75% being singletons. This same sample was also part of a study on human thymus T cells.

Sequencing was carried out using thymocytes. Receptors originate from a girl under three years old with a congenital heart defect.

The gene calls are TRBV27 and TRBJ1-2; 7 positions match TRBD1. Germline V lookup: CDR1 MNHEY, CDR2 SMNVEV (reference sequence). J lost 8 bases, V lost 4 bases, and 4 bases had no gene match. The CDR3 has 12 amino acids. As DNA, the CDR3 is TGTGCCAGCAGTTGCCAGGGGGGAGGCTACACCTTC. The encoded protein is CASSCQGGGYTF.

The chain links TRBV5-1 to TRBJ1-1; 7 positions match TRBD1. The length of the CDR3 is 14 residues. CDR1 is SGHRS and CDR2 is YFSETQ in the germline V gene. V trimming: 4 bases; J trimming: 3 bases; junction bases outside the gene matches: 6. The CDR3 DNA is TGCGCCAGCAGCCCAAGGGGGCCTGACACTGAAGCTTTCTTT. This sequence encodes CASSPRGPDTEAFF.

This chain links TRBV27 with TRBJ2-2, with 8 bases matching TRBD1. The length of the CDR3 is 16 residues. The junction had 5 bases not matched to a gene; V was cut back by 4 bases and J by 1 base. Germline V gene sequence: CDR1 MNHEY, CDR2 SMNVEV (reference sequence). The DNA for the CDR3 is TGTGCCAGCAGTTATGGGGGACAGGAGAACACCGGGGAGCTGTTTTTT. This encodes CASSYGGQENTGELFF.

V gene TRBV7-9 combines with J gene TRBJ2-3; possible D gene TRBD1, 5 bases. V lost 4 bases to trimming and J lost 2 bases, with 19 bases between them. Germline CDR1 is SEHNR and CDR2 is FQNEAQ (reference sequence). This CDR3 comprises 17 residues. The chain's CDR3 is CASSSDAGLGSTDTQYF. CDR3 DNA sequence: TGTGCCAGCAGCTCAGATGCAGGGTTGGGGTCCACAGATACGCAGTATTTT.

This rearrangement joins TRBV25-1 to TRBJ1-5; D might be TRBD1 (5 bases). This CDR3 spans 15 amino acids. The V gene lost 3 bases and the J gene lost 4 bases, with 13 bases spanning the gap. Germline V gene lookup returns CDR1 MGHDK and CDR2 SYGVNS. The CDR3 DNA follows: TGTGCCAGCAGTGATCTTGGTGGGGGGAATCAGCCCCAGCATTTT. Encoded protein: CASSDLGGGNQPQHF.

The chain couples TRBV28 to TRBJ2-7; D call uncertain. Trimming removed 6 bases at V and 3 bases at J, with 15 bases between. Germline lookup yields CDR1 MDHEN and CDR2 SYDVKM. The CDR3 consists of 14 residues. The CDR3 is CASSPLLLYYEQYF. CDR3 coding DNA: TGTGCCAGCAGCCCCTTACTGTTATACTACGAGCAGTACTTC.

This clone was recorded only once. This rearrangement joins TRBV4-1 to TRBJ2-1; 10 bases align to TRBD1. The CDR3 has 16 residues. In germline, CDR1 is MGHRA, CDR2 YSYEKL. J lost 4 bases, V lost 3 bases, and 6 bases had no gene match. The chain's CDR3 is CASSQPTGGAYNEQFF. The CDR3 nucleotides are TGCGCCAGCAGCCAGCCGACAGGGGGCGCGTACAATGAGCAGTTCTTC.

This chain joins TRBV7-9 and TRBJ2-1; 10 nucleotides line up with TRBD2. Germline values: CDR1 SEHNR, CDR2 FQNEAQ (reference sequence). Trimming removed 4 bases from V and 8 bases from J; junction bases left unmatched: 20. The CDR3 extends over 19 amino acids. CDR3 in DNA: TGTGCCAGCAGCTCAAGTCGTGGTAGCGGGGGGTCTATCTTGGATGAGCAGTTCTTC. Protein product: CASSSSRGSGGSILDEQFF.

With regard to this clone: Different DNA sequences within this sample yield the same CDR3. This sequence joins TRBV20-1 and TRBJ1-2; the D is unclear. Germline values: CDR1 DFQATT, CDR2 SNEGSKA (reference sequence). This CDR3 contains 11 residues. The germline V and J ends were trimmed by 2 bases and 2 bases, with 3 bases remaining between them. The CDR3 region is CSARQNYGYTF. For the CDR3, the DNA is TGCAGTGCTAGACAGAACTATGGCTACACCTTC.

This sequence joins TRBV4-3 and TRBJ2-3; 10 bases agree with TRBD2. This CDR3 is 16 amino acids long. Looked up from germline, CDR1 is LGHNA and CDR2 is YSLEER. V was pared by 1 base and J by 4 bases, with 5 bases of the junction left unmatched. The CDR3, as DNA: TGCGCCAGCAGCCAAGGGCTAGCGGGGGCCTCAGATACGCAGTATTTT. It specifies CASSQGLAGASDTQYF.